One T cell receptor (beta chain) is described in this entry. This sample also contains other DNA sequences that code for the same CDR3. Time point meaning: peripheral blood 6 weeks after treatment start. This sample is drawn from a study of PD-L1 blockade in urothelial cancer. The CDR3 consists of 13 residues. V was shortened by 2 bases and J by 4 bases, with 6 bases between the two germline ends. Germline CDR1 SGHRS, CDR2 YFSETQ. Every PCR received spiked-in synthetic TCR analog templates. Clones were read by immunoSEQ multiplex PCR, and TCRdb kept only the in-frame ones, dropping some. This table has 100,000 to 150,000 clones, around 88% appearing once.

The genes are TRBV5-1 and TRBJ2-2; no reliable D call. The clonotype originates from a man aged 50-60 years with urothelial cancer. The source was PBMCs, collected around atezolizumab (anti-PD-L1) treatment. The CDR3 DNA reads TGCGCCAGCAGCTTCAGTCCCACCGGGGAGCTGTTTTTT. Its translation: CASSFSPTGELFF.